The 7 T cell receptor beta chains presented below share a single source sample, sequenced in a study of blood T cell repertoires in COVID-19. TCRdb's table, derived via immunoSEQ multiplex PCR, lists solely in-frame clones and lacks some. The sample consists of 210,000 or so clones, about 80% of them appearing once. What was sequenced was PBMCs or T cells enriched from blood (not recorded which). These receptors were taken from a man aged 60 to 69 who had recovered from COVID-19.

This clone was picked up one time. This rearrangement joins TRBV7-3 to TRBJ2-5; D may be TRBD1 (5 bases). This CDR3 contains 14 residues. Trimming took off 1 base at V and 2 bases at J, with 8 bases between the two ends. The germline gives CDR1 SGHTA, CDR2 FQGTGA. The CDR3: CASSLMAGQETQYF. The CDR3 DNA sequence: TGTGCCAGCAGCTTAATGGCAGGGCAAGAGACCCAGTACTTC.

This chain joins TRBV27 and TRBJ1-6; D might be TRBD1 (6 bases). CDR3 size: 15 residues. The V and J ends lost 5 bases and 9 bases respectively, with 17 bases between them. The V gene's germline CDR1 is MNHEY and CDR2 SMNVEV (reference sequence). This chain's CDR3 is CASSPQSGTISPLHF. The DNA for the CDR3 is TGTGCCAGCAGTCCGCAATCCGGGACAATTTCACCCCTCCACTTT.

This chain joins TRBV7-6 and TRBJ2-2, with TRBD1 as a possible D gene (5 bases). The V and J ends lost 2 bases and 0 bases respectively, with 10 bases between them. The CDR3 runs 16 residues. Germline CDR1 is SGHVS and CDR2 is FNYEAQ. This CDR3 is CASSLSSGSNTGELFF. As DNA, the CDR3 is TGTGCCAGCAGCTTATCGTCAGGGTCGAACACCGGGGAGCTGTTTTTT.

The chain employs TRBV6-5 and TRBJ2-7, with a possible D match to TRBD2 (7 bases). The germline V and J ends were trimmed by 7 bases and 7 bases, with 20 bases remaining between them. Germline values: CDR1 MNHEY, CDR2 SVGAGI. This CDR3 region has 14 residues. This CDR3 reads CASKPNGGLWEQYF. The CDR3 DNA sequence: TGTGCCAGCAAACCTAACGGGGGGCTTTGGGAGCAGTACTTC.

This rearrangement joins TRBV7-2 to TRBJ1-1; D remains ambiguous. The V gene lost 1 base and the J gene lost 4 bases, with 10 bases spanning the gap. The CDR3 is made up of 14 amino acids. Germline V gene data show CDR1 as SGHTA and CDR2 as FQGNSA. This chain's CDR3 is CASSLDVLVTEAFF. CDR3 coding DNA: TGTGCCAGCAGCTTAGACGTACTTGTCACTGAAGCTTTCTTT.

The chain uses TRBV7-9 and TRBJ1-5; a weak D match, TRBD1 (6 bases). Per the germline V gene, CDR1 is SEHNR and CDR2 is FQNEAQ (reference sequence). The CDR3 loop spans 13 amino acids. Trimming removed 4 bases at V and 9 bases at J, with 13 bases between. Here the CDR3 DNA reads TGTGCCAGCAGCTCAGGGGAAGGTGGGCCCCAGCATTTT. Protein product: CASSSGEGGPQHF.

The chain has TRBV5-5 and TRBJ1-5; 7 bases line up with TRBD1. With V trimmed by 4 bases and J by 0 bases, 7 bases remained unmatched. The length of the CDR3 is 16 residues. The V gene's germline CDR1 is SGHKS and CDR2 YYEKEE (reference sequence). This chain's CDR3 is CASSAGTVDSNQPQHF. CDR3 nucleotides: TGTGCCAGCAGCGCAGGGACAGTAGATAGCAATCAGCCCCAGCATTTT.